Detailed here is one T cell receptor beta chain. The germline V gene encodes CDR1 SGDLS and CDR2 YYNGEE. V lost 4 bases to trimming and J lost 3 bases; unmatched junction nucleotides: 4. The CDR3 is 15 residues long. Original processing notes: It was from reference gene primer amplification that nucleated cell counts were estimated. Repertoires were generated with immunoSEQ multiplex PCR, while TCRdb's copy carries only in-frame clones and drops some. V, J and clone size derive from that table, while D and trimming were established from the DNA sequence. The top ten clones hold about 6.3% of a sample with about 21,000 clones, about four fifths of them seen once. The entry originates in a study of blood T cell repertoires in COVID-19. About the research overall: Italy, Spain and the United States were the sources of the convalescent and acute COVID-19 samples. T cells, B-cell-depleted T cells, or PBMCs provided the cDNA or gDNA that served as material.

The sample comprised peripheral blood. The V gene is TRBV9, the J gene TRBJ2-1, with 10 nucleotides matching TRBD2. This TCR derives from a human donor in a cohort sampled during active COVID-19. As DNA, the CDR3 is TGTGCCAGCAGCCCCACTAGCGGGGTCTACAATGAGCAGTTCTTC. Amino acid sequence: CASSPTSGVYNEQFF.